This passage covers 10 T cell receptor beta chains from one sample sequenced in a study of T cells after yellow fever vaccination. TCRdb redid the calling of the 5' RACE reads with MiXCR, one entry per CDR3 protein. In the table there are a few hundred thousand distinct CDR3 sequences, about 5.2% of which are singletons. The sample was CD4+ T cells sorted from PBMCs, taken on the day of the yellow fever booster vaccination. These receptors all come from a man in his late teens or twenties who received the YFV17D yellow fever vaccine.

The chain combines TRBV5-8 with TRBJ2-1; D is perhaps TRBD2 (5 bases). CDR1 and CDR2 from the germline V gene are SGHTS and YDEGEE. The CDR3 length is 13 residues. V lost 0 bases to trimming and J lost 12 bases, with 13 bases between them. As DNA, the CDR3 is TGTGCCAGCAGCTTGGAGGGAATCCGGGGGCAGTTCTTC. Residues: CASSLEGIRGQFF.

The CDR3 DNA is TGTGCCAGCAGTTACTCGGGAGCGACCGGATACGAGCAGTACGTC. Translation gives CASSYSGATGYEQYV. This chain connects TRBV6-6 to TRBJ2-7, with TRBD2 as a possible D gene (5 bases). Trimming took 0 bases from V and 4 from J, leaving 13 bases between them. CDR1 and CDR2 from the germline V gene are MNHNY and SVGAGI (reference sequence). The CDR3 is 15 residues long.

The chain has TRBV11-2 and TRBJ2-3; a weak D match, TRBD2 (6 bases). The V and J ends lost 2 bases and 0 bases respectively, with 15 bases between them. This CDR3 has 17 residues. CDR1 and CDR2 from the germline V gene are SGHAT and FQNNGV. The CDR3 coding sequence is TGTGCCAGCAGCTTACGGAGGGGATCGGTTAGCACAGATACGCAGTATTTT. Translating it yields CASSLRRGSVSTDTQYF.

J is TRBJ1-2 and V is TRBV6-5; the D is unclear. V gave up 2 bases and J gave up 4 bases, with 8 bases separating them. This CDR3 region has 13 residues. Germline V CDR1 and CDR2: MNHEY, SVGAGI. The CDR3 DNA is TGTGCCAGCAGTTACCCGGGAGGCTATGGCTACACCTTC. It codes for CASSYPGGYGYTF.

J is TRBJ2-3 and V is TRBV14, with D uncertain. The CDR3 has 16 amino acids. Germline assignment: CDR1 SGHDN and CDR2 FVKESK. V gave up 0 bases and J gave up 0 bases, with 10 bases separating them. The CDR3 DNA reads TGTGCCAGCAGCCAAGATTGGGCCAGGAGCACAGATACGCAGTATTTT. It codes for CASSQDWARSTDTQYF.

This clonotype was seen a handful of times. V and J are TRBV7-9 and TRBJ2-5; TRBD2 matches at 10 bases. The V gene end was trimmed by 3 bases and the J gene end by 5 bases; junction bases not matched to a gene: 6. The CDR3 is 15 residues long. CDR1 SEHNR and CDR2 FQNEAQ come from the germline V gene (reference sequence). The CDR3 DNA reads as TGTGCCAGCAGCTTTGAGCGGGGGGGCCGGGAGACCCAGTACTTC. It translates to CASSFERGGRETQYF. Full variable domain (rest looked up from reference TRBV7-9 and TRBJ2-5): DTGVSQNPRHKITKRGQNVTFRCDPISEHNRLYWYRQTLGQGPEFLTYFQNEAQLEKSRLLSDRFSAERPKGSFSTLEIQRTEQGDSAMYLCASSFERGGRETQYFGPGTRLLVL.

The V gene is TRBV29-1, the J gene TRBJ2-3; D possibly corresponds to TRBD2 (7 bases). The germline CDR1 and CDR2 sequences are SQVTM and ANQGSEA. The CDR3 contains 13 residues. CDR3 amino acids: CSKRGGDGDTQYF. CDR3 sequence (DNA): TGCTCAAAAAGGGGGGGCGACGGAGATACGCAGTATTTT.

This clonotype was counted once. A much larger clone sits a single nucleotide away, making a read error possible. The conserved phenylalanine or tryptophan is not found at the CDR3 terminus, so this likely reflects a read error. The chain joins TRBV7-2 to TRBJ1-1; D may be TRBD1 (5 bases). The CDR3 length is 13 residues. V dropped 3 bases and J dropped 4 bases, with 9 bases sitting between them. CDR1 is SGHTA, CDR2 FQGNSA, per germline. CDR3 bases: TGTGCCAGCAGCTTTGGTGGGGGCACTGAAGCTTTCATT. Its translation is CASSFGGGTEAFI.

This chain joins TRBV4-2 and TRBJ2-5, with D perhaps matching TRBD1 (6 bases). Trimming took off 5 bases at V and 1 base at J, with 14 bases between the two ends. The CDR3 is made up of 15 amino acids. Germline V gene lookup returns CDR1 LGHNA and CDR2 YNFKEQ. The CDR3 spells CASSFAQGTQETQYF. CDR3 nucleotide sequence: TGTGCCAGCAGCTTTGCGCAGGGGACCCAAGAGACCCAGTACTTC.

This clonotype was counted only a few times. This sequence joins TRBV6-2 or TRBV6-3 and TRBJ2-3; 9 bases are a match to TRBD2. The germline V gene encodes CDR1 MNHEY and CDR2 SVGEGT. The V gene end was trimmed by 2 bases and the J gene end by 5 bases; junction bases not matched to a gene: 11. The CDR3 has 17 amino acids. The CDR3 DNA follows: TGTGCCAGCAGTTACCTCGCCAGCGGGGGGACTGGAGATACGCAGTATTTT. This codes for CASSYLASGGTGDTQYF.